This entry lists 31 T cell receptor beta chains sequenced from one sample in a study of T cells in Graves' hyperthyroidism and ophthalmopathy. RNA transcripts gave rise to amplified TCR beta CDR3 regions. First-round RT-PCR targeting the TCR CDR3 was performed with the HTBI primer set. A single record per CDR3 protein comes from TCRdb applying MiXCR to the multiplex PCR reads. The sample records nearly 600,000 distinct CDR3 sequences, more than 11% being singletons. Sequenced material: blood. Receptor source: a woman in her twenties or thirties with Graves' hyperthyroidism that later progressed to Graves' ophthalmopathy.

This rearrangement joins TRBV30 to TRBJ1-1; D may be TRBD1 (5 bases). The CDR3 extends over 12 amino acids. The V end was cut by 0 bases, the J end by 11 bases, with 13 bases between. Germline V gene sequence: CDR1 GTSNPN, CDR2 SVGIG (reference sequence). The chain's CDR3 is CAWSVYGARAFF. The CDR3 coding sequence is TGTGCCTGGAGTGTATACGGGGCGCGGGCTTTCTTT.

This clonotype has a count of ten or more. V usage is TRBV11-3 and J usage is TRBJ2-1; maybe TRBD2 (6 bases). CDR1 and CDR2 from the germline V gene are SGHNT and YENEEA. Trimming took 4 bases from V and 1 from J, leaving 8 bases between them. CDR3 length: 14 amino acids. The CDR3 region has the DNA TGTGCCAGCAGCTATCTAGCGTCCTACAATGAGCAGTTCTTC. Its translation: CASSYLASYNEQFF.

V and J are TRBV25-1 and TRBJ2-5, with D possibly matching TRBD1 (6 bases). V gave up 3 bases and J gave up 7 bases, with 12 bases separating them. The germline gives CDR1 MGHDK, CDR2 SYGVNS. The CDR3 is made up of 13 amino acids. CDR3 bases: TGTGCCAGCAGTGATACAGGGCAGGGGACCCAGTACTTC. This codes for CASSDTGQGTQYF.

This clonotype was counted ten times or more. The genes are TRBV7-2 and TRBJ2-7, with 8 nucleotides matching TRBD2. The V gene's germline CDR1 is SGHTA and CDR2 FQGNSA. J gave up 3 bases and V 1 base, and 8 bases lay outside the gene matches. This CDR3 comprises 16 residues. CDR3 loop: CASSLGAGGSLYEQYF. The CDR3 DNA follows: TGTGCCAGCAGCTTAGGGGCGGGAGGTTCCCTCTACGAGCAGTACTTC.

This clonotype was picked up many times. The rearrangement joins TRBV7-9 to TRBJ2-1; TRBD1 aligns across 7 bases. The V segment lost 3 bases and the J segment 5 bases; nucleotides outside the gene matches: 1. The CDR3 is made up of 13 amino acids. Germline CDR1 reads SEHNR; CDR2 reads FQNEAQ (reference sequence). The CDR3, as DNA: TGTGCCAGCAGCTTGGGGACAGACAATGAGCAGTTCTTC. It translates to CASSLGTDNEQFF.

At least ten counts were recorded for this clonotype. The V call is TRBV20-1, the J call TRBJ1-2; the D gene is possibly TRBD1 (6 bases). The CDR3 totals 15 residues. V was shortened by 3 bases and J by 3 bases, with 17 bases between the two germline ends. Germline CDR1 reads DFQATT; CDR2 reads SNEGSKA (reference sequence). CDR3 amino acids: CSASNGLSGDYGYTF. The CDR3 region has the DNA TGCAGTGCTAGTAACGGGTTGTCAGGGGACTATGGCTACACCTTC.

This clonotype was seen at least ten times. The CDR3 region is CASSRGPEQYF. The CDR3, as DNA: TGTGCCAGCTCCAGAGGGCCCGAGCAGTACTTC. The V gene is TRBV27, the J gene TRBJ2-7; a possible D gene is TRBD2 (5 bases). The germline V gene has CDR1 MNHEY and CDR2 SMNVEV (reference sequence). Trimming shortened V by 8 bases and J by 6 bases, and 11 bases separated the two germline ends. CDR3 length: 11 residues.

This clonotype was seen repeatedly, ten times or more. The CDR3 DNA follows: TGTGCCTGGAGCGTTAGCAAGACCCAGTACTTC. This gives the protein CAWSVSKTQYF. The J gene is TRBJ2-5, the V gene TRBV30; D remains unclear. The CDR3 contains 11 residues. Germline CDR1 and CDR2: GTSNPN and SVGIG (reference sequence). V was cut by 3 bases and J by 6 bases, with 8 bases left in between.

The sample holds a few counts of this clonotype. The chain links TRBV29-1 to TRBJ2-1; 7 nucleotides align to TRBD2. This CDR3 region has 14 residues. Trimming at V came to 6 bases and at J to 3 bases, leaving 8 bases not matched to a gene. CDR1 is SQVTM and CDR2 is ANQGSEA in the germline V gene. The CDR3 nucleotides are TGCAGCGTAAGGAGGGAGGGTGGCTACAATGAGCAGTTCTTC. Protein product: CSVRREGGYNEQFF.

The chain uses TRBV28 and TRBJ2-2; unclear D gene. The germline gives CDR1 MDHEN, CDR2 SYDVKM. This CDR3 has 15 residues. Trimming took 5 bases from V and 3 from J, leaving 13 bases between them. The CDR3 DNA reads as TGTGCCAGCAGTCGACCTTTACGGGACACCGGGGAGCTGTTTTTT. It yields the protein CASSRPLRDTGELFF.

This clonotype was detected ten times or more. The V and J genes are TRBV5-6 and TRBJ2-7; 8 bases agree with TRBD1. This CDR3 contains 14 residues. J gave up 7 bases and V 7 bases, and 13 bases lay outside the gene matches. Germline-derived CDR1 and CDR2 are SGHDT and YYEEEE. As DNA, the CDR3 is TGTGCCAGCGGAAGGACAGGGCGTTTGGAGGAGCAGTACTTC. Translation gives CASGRTGRLEEQYF.

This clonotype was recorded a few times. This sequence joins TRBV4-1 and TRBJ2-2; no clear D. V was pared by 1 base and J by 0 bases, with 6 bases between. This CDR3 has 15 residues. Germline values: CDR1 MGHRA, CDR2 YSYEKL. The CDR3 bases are TGCGCCAGCAGCCAAGGGGTGTCGAACACCGGGGAGCTGTTTTTT. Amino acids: CASSQGVSNTGELFF.

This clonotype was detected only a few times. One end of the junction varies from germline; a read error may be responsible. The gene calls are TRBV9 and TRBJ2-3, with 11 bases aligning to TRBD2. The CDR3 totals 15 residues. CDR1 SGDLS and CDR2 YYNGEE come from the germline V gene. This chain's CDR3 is CASSVTSGSTYTQYF. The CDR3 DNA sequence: TGTGCCAGCAGCGTAACTAGCGGGAGCACATATACGCAGTATTTT.

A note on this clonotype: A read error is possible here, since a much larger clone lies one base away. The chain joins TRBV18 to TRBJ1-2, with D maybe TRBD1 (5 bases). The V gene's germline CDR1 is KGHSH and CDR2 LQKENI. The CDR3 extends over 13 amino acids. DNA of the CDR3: TGTGCCAGGTCACCCTCGACAGACTATGGCTACACCTTC. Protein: CARSPSTDYGYTF.

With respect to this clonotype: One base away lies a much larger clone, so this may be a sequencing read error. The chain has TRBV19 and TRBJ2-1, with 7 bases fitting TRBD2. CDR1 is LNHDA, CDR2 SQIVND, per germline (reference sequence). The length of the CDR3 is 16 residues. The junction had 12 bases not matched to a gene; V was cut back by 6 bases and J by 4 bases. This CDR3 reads CASRNPGPAGYNEQFF. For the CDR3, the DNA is TGTGCCAGTAGGAACCCGGGACCAGCGGGATACAATGAGCAGTTCTTC.

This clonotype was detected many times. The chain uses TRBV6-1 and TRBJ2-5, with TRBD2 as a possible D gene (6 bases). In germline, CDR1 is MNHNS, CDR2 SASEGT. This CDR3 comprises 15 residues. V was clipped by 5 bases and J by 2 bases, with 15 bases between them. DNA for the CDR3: TGTGCCAGCAGTTTCCTAGCGACTAGACAAGAGACCCAGTACTTC. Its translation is CASSFLATRQETQYF.

CDR3 coding DNA: TGTGCCAGCAGCGAAGGACTAGCGGGAGGAGCAGCCCAAGAGACCCAGTACTTC. As protein: CASSEGLAGGAAQETQYF. The chain has TRBV11-1 and TRBJ2-5, with 14 positions matching TRBD2. This CDR3 comprises 18 residues. Germline CDR1 is SGHAT and CDR2 is FQDESV (reference sequence). V was pared by 5 bases and J by 1 base, with 9 bases of the junction left unmatched. Full variable domain (missing parts from reference TRBV11-1 and TRBJ2-5): EAEVAQSPRYKITEKSQAVAFWCDPISGHATLYWYRQILGQGPELLVQFQDESVVDDSQLPKDRFSAERLKGVDSTLKIQPAELGDSAMYLCASSEGLAGGAAQETQYFGPGTRLLVL.

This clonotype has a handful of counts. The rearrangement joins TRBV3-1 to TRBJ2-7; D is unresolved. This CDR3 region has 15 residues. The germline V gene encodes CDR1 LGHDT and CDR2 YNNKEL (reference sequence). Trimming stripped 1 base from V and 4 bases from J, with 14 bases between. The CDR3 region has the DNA TGTGCCAGCAGCCAAGGCCCTCTCGGGCCGTACGAGCAGTACTTC. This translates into CASSQGPLGPYEQYF.

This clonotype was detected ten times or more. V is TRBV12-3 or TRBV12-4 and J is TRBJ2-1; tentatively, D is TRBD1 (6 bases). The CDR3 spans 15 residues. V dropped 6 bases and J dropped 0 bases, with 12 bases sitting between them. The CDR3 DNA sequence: TGTGCCAGCAGCCTCGACAGGCCCTCCTACAATGAGCAGTTCTTC. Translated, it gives CASSLDRPSYNEQFF.

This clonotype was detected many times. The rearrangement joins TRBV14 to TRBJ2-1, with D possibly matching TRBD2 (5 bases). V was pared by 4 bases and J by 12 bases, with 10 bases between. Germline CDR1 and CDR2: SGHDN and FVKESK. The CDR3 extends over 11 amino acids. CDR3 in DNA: TGTGCCAGCAGCCTAAACGGGATGCAGTTCTTC. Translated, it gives CASSLNGMQFF.

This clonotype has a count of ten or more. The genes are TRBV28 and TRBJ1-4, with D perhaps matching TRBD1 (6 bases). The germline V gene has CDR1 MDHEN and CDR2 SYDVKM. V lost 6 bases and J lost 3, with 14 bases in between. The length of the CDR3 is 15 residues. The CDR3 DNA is TGTGCCAGCAGGCCAAGTGAGGGGGCTAATGAAAAACTGTTTTTT. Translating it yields CASRPSEGANEKLFF. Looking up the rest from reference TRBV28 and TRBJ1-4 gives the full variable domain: DVKVTQSSRYLVKRTGEKVFLECVQDMDHENMFWYRQDPGLGLRLIYFSYDVKMKEKGDIPEGYSVSREKKERFSLILESASTNQTSMYLCASRPSEGANEKLFFGSGTQLSVL.

Here the CDR3 DNA reads TGTGCCAGCAGCCAATTTGAAGGGAACCCCTACGAGCAGTACTTC. Protein product: CASSQFEGNPYEQYF. The V call is TRBV4-2, the J call TRBJ2-7; D remains unclear. The CDR3 covers 15 residues. Germline V lookup: CDR1 LGHNA, CDR2 YNFKEQ. V lost 2 bases and J 2 bases, leaving 13 bases between the germline ends.

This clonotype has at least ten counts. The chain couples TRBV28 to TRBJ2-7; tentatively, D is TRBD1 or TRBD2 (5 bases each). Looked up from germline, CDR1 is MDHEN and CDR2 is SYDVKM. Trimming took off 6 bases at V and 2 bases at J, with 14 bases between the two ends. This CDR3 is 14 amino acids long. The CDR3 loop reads CASSSGTVTYEQYF. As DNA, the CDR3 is TGTGCCAGCAGCTCCGGGACGGTGACCTACGAGCAGTACTTC.

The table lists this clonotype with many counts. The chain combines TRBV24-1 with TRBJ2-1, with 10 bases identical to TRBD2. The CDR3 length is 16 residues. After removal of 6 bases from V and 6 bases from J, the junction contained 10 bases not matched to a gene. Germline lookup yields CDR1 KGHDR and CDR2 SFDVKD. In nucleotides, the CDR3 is TGTGCCACCAGTAGGGGCGAACTAGCGGGATTCAATGAGCAGTTCTTC. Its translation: CATSRGELAGFNEQFF.

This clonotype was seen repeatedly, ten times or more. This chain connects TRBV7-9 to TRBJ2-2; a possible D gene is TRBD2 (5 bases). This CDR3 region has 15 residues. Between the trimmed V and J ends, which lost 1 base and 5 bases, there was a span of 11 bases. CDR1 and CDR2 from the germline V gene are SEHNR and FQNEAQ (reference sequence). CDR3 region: CASSLEGSGTGELFF. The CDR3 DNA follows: TGTGCCAGCAGCTTAGAAGGTTCGGGGACCGGGGAGCTGTTTTTT.

CDR3 sequence reads: CASSIGTQETQYF. CDR3 DNA sequence: TGTGCCAGTAGTATTGGGACCCAAGAGACCCAGTACTTC. The V and J genes are TRBV19 and TRBJ2-5; D tentatively fits TRBD1 or TRBD2 (5 bases each). The CDR3 is made up of 13 amino acids. Between the trimmed V and J ends, which lost 3 bases and 1 base, there was a span of 6 bases. In germline, CDR1 is LNHDA, CDR2 SQIVND (reference sequence).

In nucleotides, the CDR3 is TGCAGCTTTAGCGGGAGTGTCGACACCGGGGAGCTGTTTTTT. This sequence encodes CSFSGSVDTGELFF. The chain employs TRBV29-1 and TRBJ2-2, with 9 bases matching TRBD2. This CDR3 contains 14 residues. Germline CDR1 and CDR2: SQVTM and ANQGSEA. After removal of 8 bases from V and 3 bases from J, the junction contained 7 bases not matched to a gene.

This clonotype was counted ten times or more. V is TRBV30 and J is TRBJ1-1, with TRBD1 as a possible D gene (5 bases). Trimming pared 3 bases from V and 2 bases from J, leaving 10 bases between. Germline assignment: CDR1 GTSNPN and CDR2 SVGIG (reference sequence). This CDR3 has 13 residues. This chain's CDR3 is CAWRGRPNTEAFF. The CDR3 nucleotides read TGTGCCTGGAGGGGACGACCCAACACTGAAGCTTTCTTT. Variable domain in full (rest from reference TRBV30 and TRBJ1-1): SQTIHQWPATLVQPVGSPLSLECTVEGTSNPNLYWYRQAAGRGLQLLFYSVGIGQISSEVPQNLSASRPQDRQFILSSKKLLLSDSGFYLCAWRGRPNTEAFFGQGTRLTVV.

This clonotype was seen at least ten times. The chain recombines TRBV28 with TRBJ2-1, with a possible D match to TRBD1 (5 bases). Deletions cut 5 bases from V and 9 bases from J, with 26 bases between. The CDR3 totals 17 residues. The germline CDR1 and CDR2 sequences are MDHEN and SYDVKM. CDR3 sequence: CASSILPRGSEKIEQFF. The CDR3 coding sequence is TGTGCCAGCAGTATCCTTCCTAGGGGCTCGGAGAAGATTGAGCAGTTCTTC.

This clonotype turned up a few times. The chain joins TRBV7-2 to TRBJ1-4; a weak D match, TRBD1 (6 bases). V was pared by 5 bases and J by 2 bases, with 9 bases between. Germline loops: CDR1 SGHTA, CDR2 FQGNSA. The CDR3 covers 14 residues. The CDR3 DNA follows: TGTGCCAGCAGCGGTGGACAGACTAATGAAAAACTGTTTTTT. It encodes CASSGGQTNEKLFF.

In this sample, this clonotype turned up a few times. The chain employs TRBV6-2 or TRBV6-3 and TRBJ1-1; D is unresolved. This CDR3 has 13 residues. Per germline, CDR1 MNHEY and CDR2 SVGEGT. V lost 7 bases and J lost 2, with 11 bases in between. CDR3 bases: TGTGCCAGCATTGTAGACGGCAACACTGAAGCTTTCTTT. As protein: CASIVDGNTEAFF.